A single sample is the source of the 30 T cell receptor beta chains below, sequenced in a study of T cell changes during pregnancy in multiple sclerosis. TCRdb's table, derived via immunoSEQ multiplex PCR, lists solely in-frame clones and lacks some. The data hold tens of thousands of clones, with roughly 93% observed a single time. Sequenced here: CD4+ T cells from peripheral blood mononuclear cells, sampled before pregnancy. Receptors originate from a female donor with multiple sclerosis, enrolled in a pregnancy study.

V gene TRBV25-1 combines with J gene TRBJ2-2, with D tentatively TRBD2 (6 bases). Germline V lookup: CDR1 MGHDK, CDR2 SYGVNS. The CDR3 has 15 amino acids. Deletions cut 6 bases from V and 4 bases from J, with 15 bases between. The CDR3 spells CASRFTGVATGELFF. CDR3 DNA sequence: TGTGCCAGCAGGTTTACGGGAGTGGCCACCGGGGAGCTGTTTTTT.

The CDR3 bases are TGTGCCAGCAGCAAGACTAGTTTGGAGACCCAGTACTTC. Translation: CASSKTSLETQYF. The chain employs TRBV9 and TRBJ2-5, with D perhaps matching TRBD2 (6 bases). The V end lost 4 bases, the J end lost 5 bases, and 12 bases lay between the germline ends. The CDR3 length is 13 residues. The germline gives CDR1 SGDLS, CDR2 YYNGEE.

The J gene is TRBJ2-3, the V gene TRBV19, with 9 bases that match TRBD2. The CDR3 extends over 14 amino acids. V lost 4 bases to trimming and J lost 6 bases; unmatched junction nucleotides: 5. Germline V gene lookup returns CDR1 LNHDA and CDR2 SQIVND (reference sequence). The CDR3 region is CASSTPGLADTQYF. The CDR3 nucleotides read TGTGCCAGTAGTACACCGGGACTAGCTGATACGCAGTATTTT.

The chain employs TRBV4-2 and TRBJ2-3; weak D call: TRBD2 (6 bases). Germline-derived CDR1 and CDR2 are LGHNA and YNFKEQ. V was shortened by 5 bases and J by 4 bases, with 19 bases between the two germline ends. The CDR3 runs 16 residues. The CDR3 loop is CASSSMGRGEADTQYF. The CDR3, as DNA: TGTGCCAGCAGCTCCATGGGGAGAGGGGAGGCAGATACGCAGTATTTT.

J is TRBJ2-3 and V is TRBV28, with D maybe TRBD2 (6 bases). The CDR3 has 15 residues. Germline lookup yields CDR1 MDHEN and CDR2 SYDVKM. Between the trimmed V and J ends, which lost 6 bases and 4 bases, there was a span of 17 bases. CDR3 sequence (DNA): TGTGCCAGCAGCCCCGCCGGAGGGTTTGCAGATACGCAGTATTTT. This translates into CASSPAGGFADTQYF.

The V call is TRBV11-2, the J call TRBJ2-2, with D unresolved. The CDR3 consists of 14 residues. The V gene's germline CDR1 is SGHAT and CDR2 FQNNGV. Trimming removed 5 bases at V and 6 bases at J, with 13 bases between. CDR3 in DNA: TGTGCCAGCAGCCACGGGTGGTTAGCCGGGGAGCTGTTTTTT. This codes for CASSHGWLAGELFF.

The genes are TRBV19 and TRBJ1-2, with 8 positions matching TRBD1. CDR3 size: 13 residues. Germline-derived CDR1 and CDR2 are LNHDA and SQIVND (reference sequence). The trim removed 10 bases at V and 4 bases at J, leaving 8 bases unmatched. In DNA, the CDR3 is TGTGCCACCTCGACAGGGGCTGGCTATGGCTACACCTTC. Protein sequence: CATSTGAGYGYTF. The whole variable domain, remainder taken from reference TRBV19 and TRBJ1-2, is DGGITQSPKYLFRKEGQNVTLSCEQNLNHDAMYWYRQDPGQGLRLIYYSQIVNDFQKGDIAEGYSVSREKKESFPLTVTSAQKNPTAFYLCATSTGAGYGYTFGSGTRLTVV.

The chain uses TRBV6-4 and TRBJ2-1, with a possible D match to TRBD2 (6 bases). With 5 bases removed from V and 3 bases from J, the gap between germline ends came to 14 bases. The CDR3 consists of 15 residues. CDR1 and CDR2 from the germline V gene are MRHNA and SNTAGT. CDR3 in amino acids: CASSRGPSDYNEQFF. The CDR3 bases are TGTGCCAGCAGTAGAGGCCCTAGCGACTACAATGAGCAGTTCTTC.

CDR3 sequence: CATSSGTSGSAGTGELFF. The CDR3 DNA sequence: TGTGCCACCAGCAGCGGGACTAGCGGGAGTGCGGGCACCGGGGAGCTGTTTTTT. This chain joins TRBV15 and TRBJ2-2; 14 bases agree with TRBD2. Germline V gives CDR1 LNHNV, CDR2 YYDKDF (reference sequence). After removal of 3 bases from V and 4 bases from J, the junction contained 7 bases not matched to a gene. There are 18 residues in the CDR3. The full variable domain, with the rest looked up from reference TRBV15 and TRBJ2-2, is DAMVIQNPRYQVTQFGKPVTLSCSQTLNHNVMYWYQQKSSQAPKLLFHYYDKDFNNEADTPDNFQSRRPNTSFCFLDIRSPGLGDTAMYLCATSSGTSGSAGTGELFFGEGSRLTVL.

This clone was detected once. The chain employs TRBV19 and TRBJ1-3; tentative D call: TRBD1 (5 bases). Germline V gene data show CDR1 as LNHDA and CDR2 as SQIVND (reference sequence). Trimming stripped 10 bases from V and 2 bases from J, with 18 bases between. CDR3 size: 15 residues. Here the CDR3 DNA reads TGTGCCACGGGGGGTCCCGGGACGGCTGGAAACACCATATATTTT. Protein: CATGGPGTAGNTIYF.

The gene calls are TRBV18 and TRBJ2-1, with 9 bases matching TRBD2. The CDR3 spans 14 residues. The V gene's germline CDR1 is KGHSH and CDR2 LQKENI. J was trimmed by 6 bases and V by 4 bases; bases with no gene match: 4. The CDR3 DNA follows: TGTGCCAGCTCACGTAGCGGGAGCCTCAATGAGCAGTTCTTC. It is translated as CASSRSGSLNEQFF.

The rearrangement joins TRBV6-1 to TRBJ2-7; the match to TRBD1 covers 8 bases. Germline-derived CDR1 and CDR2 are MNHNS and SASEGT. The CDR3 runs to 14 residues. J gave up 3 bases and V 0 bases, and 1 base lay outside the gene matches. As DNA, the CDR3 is TGTGCCAGCAGTGAAGCCGGGACAGGCTACGAGCAGTACTTC. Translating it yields CASSEAGTGYEQYF.

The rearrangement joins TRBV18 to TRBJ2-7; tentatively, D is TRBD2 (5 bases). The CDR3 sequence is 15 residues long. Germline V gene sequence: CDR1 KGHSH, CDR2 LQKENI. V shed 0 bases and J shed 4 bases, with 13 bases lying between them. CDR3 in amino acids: CASSPPTGTGYEQYF. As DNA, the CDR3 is TGTGCCAGCTCACCACCGACGGGAACGGGGTACGAGCAGTACTTC.

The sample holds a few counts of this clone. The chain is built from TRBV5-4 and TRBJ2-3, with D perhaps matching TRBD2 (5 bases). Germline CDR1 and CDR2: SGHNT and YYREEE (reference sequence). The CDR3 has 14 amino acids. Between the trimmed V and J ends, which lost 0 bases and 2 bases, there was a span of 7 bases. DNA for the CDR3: TGTGCCAGCAGCTTGGAAGCGGTCACAGATACGCAGTATTTT. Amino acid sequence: CASSLEAVTDTQYF.

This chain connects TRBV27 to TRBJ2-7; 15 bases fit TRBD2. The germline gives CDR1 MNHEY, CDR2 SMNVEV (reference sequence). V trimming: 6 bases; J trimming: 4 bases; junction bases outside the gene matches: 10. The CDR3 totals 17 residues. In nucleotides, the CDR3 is TGTGCCAGCAGCCCGGGACTAGCGGGAGGATTTTCGTACGAGCAGTACTTC. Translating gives CASSPGLAGGFSYEQYF.

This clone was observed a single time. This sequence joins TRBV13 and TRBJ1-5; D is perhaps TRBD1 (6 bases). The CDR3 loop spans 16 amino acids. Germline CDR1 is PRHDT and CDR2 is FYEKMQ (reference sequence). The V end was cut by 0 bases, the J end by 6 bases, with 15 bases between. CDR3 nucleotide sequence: TGTGCCAGCAGCTTAGGCCGAGGGGGTTGGGCTCAGCCCCAGCATTTT. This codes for CASSLGRGGWAQPQHF.

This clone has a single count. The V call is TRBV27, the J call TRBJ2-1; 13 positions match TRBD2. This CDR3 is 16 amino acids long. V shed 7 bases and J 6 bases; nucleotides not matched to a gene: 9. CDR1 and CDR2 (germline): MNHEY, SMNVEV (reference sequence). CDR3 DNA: TGTGCCAGCACCCGGATACTAGCGGGAGGGCCCAATGAGCAGTTCTTC. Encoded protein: CASTRILAGGPNEQFF.

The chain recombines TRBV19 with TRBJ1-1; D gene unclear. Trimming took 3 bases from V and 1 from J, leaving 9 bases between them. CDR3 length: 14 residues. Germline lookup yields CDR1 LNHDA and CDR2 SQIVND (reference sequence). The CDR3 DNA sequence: TGTGCCAGTAGTATGGCGGGCCAGAACACTGAAGCTTTCTTT. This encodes CASSMAGQNTEAFF. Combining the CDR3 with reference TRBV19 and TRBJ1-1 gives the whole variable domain DGGITQSPKYLFRKEGQNVTLSCEQNLNHDAMYWYRQDPGQGLRLIYYSQIVNDFQKGDIAEGYSVSREKKESFPLTVTSAQKNPTAFYLCASSMAGQNTEAFFGQGTRLTVV.

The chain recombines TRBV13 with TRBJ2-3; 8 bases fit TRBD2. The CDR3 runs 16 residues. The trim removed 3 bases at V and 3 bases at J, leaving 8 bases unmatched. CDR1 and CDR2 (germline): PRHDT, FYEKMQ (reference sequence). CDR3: CASSFPSGGPTDTQYF. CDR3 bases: TGTGCCAGCAGCTTCCCCTCGGGAGGGCCTACAGATACGCAGTATTTT.

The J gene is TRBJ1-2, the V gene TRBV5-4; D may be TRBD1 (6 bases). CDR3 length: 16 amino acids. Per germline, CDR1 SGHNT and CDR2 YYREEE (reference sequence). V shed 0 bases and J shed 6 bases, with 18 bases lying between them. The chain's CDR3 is CASSLGTAMPWDGYTF. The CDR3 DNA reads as TGTGCCAGCAGCTTGGGGACAGCTATGCCGTGGGATGGCTACACCTTC.

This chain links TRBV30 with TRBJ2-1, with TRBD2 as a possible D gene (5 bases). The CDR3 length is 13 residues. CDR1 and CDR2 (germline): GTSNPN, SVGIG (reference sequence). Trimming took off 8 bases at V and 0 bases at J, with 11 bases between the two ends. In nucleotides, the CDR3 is TGTGCCGGAAGCGGATACTCCTACAATGAGCAGTTCTTC. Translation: CAGSGYSYNEQFF.

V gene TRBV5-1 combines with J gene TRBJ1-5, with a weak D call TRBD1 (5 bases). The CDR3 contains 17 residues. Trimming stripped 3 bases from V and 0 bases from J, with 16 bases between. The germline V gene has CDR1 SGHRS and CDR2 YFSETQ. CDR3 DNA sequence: TGCGCCAGCAGCTCCCCTGACAGACCAGGTAGCAATCAGCCCCAGCATTTT. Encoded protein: CASSSPDRPGSNQPQHF.

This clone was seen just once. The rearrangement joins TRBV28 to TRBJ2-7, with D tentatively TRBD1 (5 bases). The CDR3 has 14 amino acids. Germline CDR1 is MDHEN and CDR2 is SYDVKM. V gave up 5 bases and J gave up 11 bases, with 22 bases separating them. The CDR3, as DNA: TGTGCCAGCAGTCCCAGGGCAGAAGCCGCCTTCGAGTACTTC. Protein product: CASSPRAEAAFEYF.

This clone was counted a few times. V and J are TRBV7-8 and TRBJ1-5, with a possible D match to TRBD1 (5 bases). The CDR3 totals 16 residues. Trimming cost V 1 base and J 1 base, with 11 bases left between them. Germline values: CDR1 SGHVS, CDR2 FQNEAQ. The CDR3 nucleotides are TGTGCCAGCAGCTTAGGGCAGGGTGTGAGCAATCAGCCCCAGCATTTT. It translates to CASSLGQGVSNQPQHF.

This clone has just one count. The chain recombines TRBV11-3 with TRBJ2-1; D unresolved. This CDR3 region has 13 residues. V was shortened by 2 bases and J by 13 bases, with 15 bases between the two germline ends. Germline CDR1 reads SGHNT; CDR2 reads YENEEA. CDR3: CASSLNSAASQFF. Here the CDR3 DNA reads TGTGCCAGCAGCTTAAACTCCGCGGCGAGCCAGTTCTTC.

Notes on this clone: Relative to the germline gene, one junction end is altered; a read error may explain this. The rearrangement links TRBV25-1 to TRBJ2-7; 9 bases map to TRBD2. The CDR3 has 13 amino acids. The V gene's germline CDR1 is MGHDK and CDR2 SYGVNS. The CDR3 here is CASGRGGAGEQYF. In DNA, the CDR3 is TGTGCCAGCGGCCGCGGGGGGGCAGGGGAGCAGTACTTT.

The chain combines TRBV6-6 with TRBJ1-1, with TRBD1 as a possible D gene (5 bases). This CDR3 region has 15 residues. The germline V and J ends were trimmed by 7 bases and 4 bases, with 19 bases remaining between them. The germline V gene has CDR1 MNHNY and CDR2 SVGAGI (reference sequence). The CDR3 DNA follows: TGTGCCAGCATCAGGGTCCCCTCCGTTGGCACTGAAGCTTTCTTT. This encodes CASIRVPSVGTEAFF.

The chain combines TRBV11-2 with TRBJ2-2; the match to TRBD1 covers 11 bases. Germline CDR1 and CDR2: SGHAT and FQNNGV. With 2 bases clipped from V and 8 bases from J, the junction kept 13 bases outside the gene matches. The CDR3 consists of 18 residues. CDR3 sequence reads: CASSLTLRTGGAQGELFF. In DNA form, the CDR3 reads TGTGCCAGCAGCTTAACGCTAAGGACAGGGGGCGCTCAGGGGGAGCTGTTTTTT.

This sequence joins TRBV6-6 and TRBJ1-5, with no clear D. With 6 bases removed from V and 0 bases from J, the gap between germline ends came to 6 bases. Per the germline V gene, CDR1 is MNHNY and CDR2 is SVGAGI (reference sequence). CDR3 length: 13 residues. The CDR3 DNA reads TGTGCCAGCAGCTCCCCTAGCAATCAGCCCCAGCATTTT. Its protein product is CASSSPSNQPQHF.

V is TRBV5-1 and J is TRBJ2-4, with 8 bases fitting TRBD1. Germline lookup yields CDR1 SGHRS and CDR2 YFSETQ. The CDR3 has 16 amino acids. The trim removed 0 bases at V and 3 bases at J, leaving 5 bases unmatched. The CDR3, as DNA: TGCGCCAGCAGCTTGGGAGAGACAGGGGTCAAAAACATTCAGTACTTC. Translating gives CASSLGETGVKNIQYF.